This TCR beta chain was captured by sequencing in a study of shared clonotypes between healthy human individuals. Turning to the study itself: CD4 naive and memory got three plates each, CD8 naive two, CD8 memory one.

In the CD4+ fraction, cells were divided into CD45RA+ naive and CD45RA-negative memory subsets. V lost 4 bases, J lost 4 bases, and 15 bases lay in between. CDR1 is SGHRS and CDR2 is YFSETQ in the germline V gene. This CDR3 region has 14 residues. Profiled with immunoSEQ multiplex PCR; TCRdb holds only in-frame clones, not every one. The sample has some 2,000,000 clones, more than 90% seen once; the top ten hold around 0.13%. The chain recombines TRBV5-1 with TRBJ2-7, with D possibly TRBD2 on 5 matching bases. The sequenced sample consisted of naive CD4+ T cells sorted from blood. Subset: CD45RA+ positively selected. The source is a man between 18 and 29 years old in good health. The CDR3 bases are TGCGCCAGCAGCGCAGCAGCGGTAGGGTACGAGCAGTACTTC. Translating gives CASSAAAVGYEQYF.